The 14 T cell receptor beta chains below come from one sample, sequenced in a study of blood T cell repertoires in COVID-19. The method was immunoSEQ multiplex PCR; TCRdb's version includes in-frame clones alone and lacks a portion of them. In the table there are 450,000 to 500,000 clones, about nine tenths of which are singletons. Sequencing was performed on PBMCs or T cells enriched from blood (not recorded which). The receptor source for this set is a woman between 18 and 30 years old who had recovered from COVID-19.

The V and J genes are TRBV12-3 or TRBV12-4 and TRBJ1-5; D gene ambiguous. This CDR3 contains 13 residues. V was clipped by 7 bases and J by 4 bases, with 11 bases between them. CDR3 sequence reads: CASTGSRNQPQHF. Written as DNA, the CDR3 is TGTGCCAGCACCGGGTCCCGGAATCAGCCCCAGCATTTT.

The gene calls are TRBV27 and TRBJ1-1; no clear D. CDR3 length: 14 amino acids. CDR1 is MNHEY and CDR2 is SMNVEV in the germline V gene (reference sequence). V was pared by 5 bases and J by 2 bases, with 12 bases between. The CDR3 loop is CASSPQTINTEAFF. The DNA for the CDR3 is TGTGCCAGCAGTCCCCAGACAATAAACACTGAAGCTTTCTTT.

This clone showed up just a few times. This chain joins TRBV4-1 and TRBJ1-3; D gene unclear. Germline V gene data show CDR1 as MGHRA and CDR2 as YSYEKL. V lost 0 bases, J lost 7 bases, and 13 bases lay in between. This CDR3 spans 15 amino acids. DNA for the CDR3: TGCGCCAGCAGCCAAGATCTAGATACGTTGAACACCATATATTTT. Protein sequence: CASSQDLDTLNTIYF.

The V and J genes are TRBV5-5 and TRBJ2-5, with a tentative D call TRBD2 (8 bases). The length of the CDR3 is 16 residues. With 4 bases removed from V and 5 bases from J, the gap between germline ends came to 21 bases. Germline V CDR1 and CDR2: SGHKS, YYEKEE (reference sequence). This chain's CDR3 is CASSQGGLVERETQYF. CDR3 nucleotides: TGTGCCAGCAGCCAGGGGGGACTAGTCGAAAGGGAGACCCAGTACTTC.

V is TRBV2 and J is TRBJ2-7, with TRBD2 matching over 7 bases. The CDR3 loop spans 14 amino acids. The germline V gene has CDR1 SNHLY and CDR2 FYNNEI. V shed 7 bases, J shed 4 bases, and the junction held 10 bases outside the gene matches. The CDR3, as DNA: TGTGCCAGCATGAAGGAGGCGGGGGTTTACGAGCAGTACTTC. Residues: CASMKEAGVYEQYF.

V and J are TRBV28 and TRBJ1-2; TRBD1 is a possible D gene (5 bases). Deletions cut 6 bases from V and 3 bases from J, with 14 bases between. The CDR3 spans 14 residues. Per germline, CDR1 MDHEN and CDR2 SYDVKM. CDR3 sequence (DNA): TGTGCCAGCAGCGGTCGGAAAGGGGACTATGGCTACACCTTC. This encodes CASSGRKGDYGYTF.

The chain joins TRBV3-1 (or the pseudogene TRBV3-2) to TRBJ2-5, with D perhaps matching TRBD2 (6 bases). The CDR3 is made up of 17 amino acids. CDR1 is LGHDT, CDR2 YNNKEL, per germline (reference sequence). Deletions cut 6 bases from V and 2 bases from J, with 22 bases between. In DNA form, the CDR3 reads TGTGCCAGCAGTCCTGAAGCCCGGCCGGGACTTCAAGAGACCCAGTACTTC. Its protein is CASSPEARPGLQETQYF.

This clone showed up just once. V usage is TRBV12-3 or TRBV12-4 and J usage is TRBJ1-6; D gene uncertain. The V gene lost 8 bases and the J gene lost 4 bases, with 6 bases spanning the gap. CDR3 length: 12 residues. The CDR3 region has the DNA TGTGCCAGCGGCAGATATAATTCACCCCTCCACTTT. This gives the protein CASGRYNSPLHF.

The chain carries TRBV7-8 and TRBJ1-1, with D maybe TRBD1 (6 bases). The CDR3 extends over 18 amino acids. The germline CDR1 and CDR2 sequences are SGHVS and FQNEAQ. The V end lost 5 bases, the J end lost 3 bases, and 25 bases lay between the germline ends. This CDR3 is CASSPPLELQGFDTEAFF. CDR3 bases: TGTGCCAGCAGCCCCCCGTTAGAACTTCAGGGGTTTGACACTGAAGCTTTCTTT.

The chain employs TRBV4-1 and TRBJ1-4, with 9 bases identical to TRBD1. The CDR3 consists of 15 residues. Unmatched junction bases numbered 2, after V lost 1 base and J lost 5 bases. In germline, CDR1 is MGHRA, CDR2 YSYEKL. CDR3: CASSQVQGANEKLFF. In DNA form, the CDR3 reads TGCGCCAGCAGCCAAGTACAGGGGGCGAATGAAAAACTGTTTTTT.

This chain links TRBV2 with TRBJ1-5, with D perhaps TRBD1 (6 bases). The CDR3 runs 15 residues. Per germline, CDR1 SNHLY and CDR2 FYNNEI. The V gene lost 8 bases and the J gene lost 6 bases, with 20 bases spanning the gap. The CDR3 DNA reads TGTGCCAGCTCCCCCCAGGGGTCTTTTGCTCAGCCCCAGCATTTT. Amino acid sequence: CASSPQGSFAQPQHF.

The J gene is TRBJ1-1, the V gene TRBV28; weak D call: TRBD1 (5 bases). V lost 6 bases to trimming and J lost 1 base, with 12 bases between them. Germline CDR1 MDHEN, CDR2 SYDVKM. CDR3 size: 14 residues. This CDR3 is CASSSGGGNTEAFF. The CDR3 coding sequence is TGTGCCAGCAGCTCTGGGGGGGGGAACACTGAAGCTTTCTTT.

V usage is TRBV10-3 and J usage is TRBJ2-3, with 9 bases lining up with TRBD2. V gave up 0 bases and J gave up 3 bases; unmatched junction bases: 4. This CDR3 region has 16 residues. CDR1 is ENHRY, CDR2 SYGVKD, per germline. CDR3 protein: CAISESGLAGTDTQYF. The CDR3 region has the DNA TGTGCCATCAGTGAGTCGGGACTAGCCGGGACAGATACGCAGTATTTT.

The J gene is TRBJ2-7, the V gene TRBV5-1; a possible D gene is TRBD2 (6 bases). CDR1 and CDR2 (germline): SGHRS, YFSETQ. The V end lost 2 bases, the J end lost 4 bases, and 13 bases lay between the germline ends. This CDR3 spans 14 amino acids. The CDR3 nucleotides are TGCGCCAGCAGCTTCGGGACTGGCGGGTACGAGCAGTACTTC. It specifies CASSFGTGGYEQYF.